This note documents a single TCR beta chain sequence. Its antigen is unidentified. CD4+ T cells from unexposed donors were obtained before the COVID-19 pandemic (2011-2018). The data stem from a study of CD4 T cells in relation to SARS-CoV-2 and coronaviruses. Study details: Crossreactive spike epitopes shared across donors were mapped to their HLA restriction. Study outcomes and limitations: No crossreactivity against non-spike viral proteins was tested here.

TCRdb's table, derived via immunoSEQ multiplex PCR, lists solely in-frame clones and lacks some. The data hold some 69,000 clones, with about 95% observed a single time. The sequencing sample was made of naive CD4+ T cells from PBMCs. Documented subset: naive CD4+ T cells isolated by negative enrichment. The source is a human donor in good health.

In DNA, the CDR3 is TGCGCCAGCAGCCAAGGGTCTATTAGGTCCTCCTCCACAGATACGCAGTATTTT. It specifies CASSQGSIRSSSTDTQYF. V and J are TRBV4-1 and TRBJ2-3; D gene unclear. This CDR3 is built from 18 residues. Trimming left V 1 base short and J 2 bases short, with 19 bases between. CDR1 is MGHRA, CDR2 YSYEKL, per germline.